The text below deals with one T cell receptor beta chain. Unique molecular identifiers were present on the cDNA, which also gained a universal primer site by template switching. Each CDR3 protein gets one entry after TCRdb re-called the 5' RACE reads with MiXCR. The table lists roughly 630,000 distinct CDR3 sequences, around 7.4% of them singletons. Germline CDR1 is SGHVS and CDR2 is FQNEAQ. The CDR3 runs to 15 residues. Trimming cost V 5 bases and J 2 bases; bases outside gene matches: 8. This record comes from a study of identical twins. The sample also formed part of further work on yellow fever vaccine responses in identical twins.

This receptor was taken from a woman younger than 30 in good health. Sequencing was performed on PBMCs. This chain connects TRBV7-8 to TRBJ2-5; 7 bases line up with TRBD2. Here the CDR3 DNA reads TGTGCCAGCAGCCCTGGGGGGGGACTGCAAGAGACCCAGTACTTC. Amino acids: CASSPGGGLQETQYF.